The 8 T cell receptor beta chains reported below all come from one sample, sequenced in a study of patients and donors after allogeneic stem cell transplantation. TCRdb itself ran the RT-PCR reads through MiXCR, one entry per CDR3 protein. The sample consists of about a million distinct CDR3 sequences, about a sixth of them appearing once. Sequencing used blood, either unsorted or a sorted T cell fraction (not recorded which). These receptor sequences come from a human donor who was either an allogeneic HSCT recipient or a stem cell or donor lymphocyte infusion donor (not recorded which). It is not recorded whose cells these are; they may come from a transplant donor.

This clonotype was picked up a small number of times. The gene calls are TRBV6-1 and TRBJ2-5, with TRBD1 as a possible D gene (5 bases). CDR3 length: 16 amino acids. The germline gives CDR1 MNHNS, CDR2 SASEGT. V was clipped by 10 bases and J by 1 base, with 22 bases between them. In nucleotides, the CDR3 is TGTGCCACCGACAGTCTCACCTCAACCCCCCAAGAGACCCAGTACTTC. Residues: CATDSLTSTPQETQYF.

The V call is TRBV24-1, the J call TRBJ2-2; no definite D call. The CDR3 extends over 13 amino acids. The ends were cut back, 1 base at V and 7 bases at J, with 6 bases in the middle. CDR1 is KGHDR, CDR2 SFDVKD, per germline. CDR3 sequence (DNA): TGTGCCACCAGTGATTTAAGGTTCGGGGAGCTGTTTTTT. The encoded protein is CATSDLRFGELFF.

The table lists this clonotype with a few counts. A clone one base away is much larger, so this may be a read error. The chain joins TRBV12-3 or TRBV12-4 to TRBJ1-1; D is undetermined. The V end was cut by 6 bases, the J end by 4 bases, with 12 bases between. The CDR3 spans 13 residues. CDR3 amino acids: CASSIGRGTEAFF. CDR3 in DNA: TGTGCCAGCAGCATCGGACGGGGCACTGAAGCTTTCTTT.

The chain is built from TRBV9 and TRBJ2-3; D is possibly TRBD2 (5 bases). CDR1 SGDLS and CDR2 YYNGEE come from the germline V gene. The CDR3 covers 16 residues. The V gene lost 3 bases and the J gene lost 0 bases, with 14 bases spanning the gap. CDR3 sequence: CASSDRTFTSTDTQYF. CDR3 nucleotides: TGTGCCAGCAGCGACCGGACTTTCACTAGCACAGATACGCAGTATTTT.

This clonotype was seen ten or more times. This chain connects TRBV29-1 to TRBJ1-2, with 10 bases lining up with TRBD1. The J segment lost 7 bases and the V segment lost 5 bases, leaving 7 bases of the junction unmatched. This CDR3 spans 13 amino acids. The germline CDR1 and CDR2 sequences are SQVTM and ANQGSEA. The CDR3: CSVRTGGRSGYTF. The CDR3 DNA reads TGCAGCGTTCGGACAGGGGGAAGGTCTGGCTACACCTTC.

This chain joins TRBV24-1 and TRBJ2-1; 10 nucleotides agree with TRBD2. The CDR3 length is 16 residues. Germline loops: CDR1 KGHDR, CDR2 SFDVKD. With V trimmed by 4 bases and J by 3 bases, 5 bases remained unmatched. The chain's CDR3 is CATSDLAGAGYNEQFF. The CDR3 DNA is TGTGCCACCAGTGACCTAGCGGGAGCCGGCTACAATGAGCAGTTCTTC.

The gene calls are TRBV7-2 and TRBJ1-5; D remains unclear. The CDR3 is 17 residues long. V gave up 5 bases and J gave up 6 bases, with 23 bases separating them. The germline gives CDR1 SGHTA, CDR2 FQGNSA. CDR3 residues: CASSPAEWVRDRQPQHF. In DNA form, the CDR3 reads TGTGCCAGCAGCCCCGCAGAATGGGTTAGGGATCGTCAGCCCCAGCATTTT.

This chain connects TRBV11-2 to TRBJ1-5, with D possibly TRBD1 on 5 matching bases. The CDR3 length is 13 residues. Germline CDR1 reads SGHAT; CDR2 reads FQNNGV. Trimming pared 0 bases from V and 6 bases from J, leaving 6 bases between. CDR3 loop: CASSLDQGQPQHF. CDR3 coding DNA: TGTGCCAGCAGCTTAGATCAGGGTCAGCCCCAGCATTTT.